This T cell receptor (beta chain) was identified during a study of response to subunit inactivated influenza vaccine. Study-level results: It was suggested by the authors that few new T cells are recruited by each seasonal influenza vaccination.

Via MiXCR, TCRdb re-called the RT-PCR reads, giving one row per CDR3 protein. The table includes under 500,000 distinct CDR3 sequences, 10% to 11% detected once. This clonotype was observed a handful of times. No antigen is known for it. The sequence was obtained from a man aged 45 to 65 who received an inactivated influenza vaccine. Specimen: PBMCs from blood, collected roughly 48 days after vaccination.

This chain's CDR3 is CASSPDGGAYNEQFF. In DNA, the CDR3 is TGTGCCAGCAGCCCAGACGGAGGGGCTTACAATGAGCAGTTCTTC. The rearrangement uses TRBV12-3 or TRBV12-4 and TRBJ2-1; D possibly corresponds to TRBD2 (6 bases). V lost 6 bases and J 4 bases, leaving 16 bases between the germline ends. CDR3 length equals 15 residues.